This T cell receptor (beta chain) was profiled in a study of Tregs in tolerant kidney transplant recipients. Overall study findings and caveats: Activated donor B cell expansion appeared to reveal the most relevant donor-specific TCRbeta repertoire. Few patients were studied, so findings need validation in larger groups.

On this clone itself: Its cognate antigen is unknown.

Repertoires were generated with immunoSEQ multiplex PCR, while TCRdb's copy carries only in-frame clones and drops some. The sample shows about 120,000 clones, about 90% of them seen only once. CDR3 length equals 14 residues. Germline-derived CDR1 and CDR2 are SGHTA and FQGTGA. J lost 5 bases, V lost 3 bases, and 0 bases had no gene match. Thawed PBMCs were FACS-sorted into unstimulated CD4+CD25+CD127- regulatory T cells, CD4+CD25- non-regulatory cells, CD4 and CD8 cells. Material: CD4+ T cells from blood. V is TRBV7-3 and J is TRBJ2-2; 10 bases agree with TRBD1. This TCR was sampled from a human donor in good health. The DNA of the CDR3 is TGTGCCAGCAGCTTGGACAGGGGGACCGGGGAGCTGTTTTTT. Its translation: CASSLDRGTGELFF.